The 12 T cell receptor beta chains below were found in one sample sequenced in a study of control samples from healthy donors and cancer patients. Here immunoSEQ multiplex PCR was the method, and the copy in TCRdb shows in-frame clones only, minus some. The table has fewer than 130,000 clones, around 87% seen once. Sequenced material: PBMCs. The receptors originated from a woman in her sixties with lung cancer.

This sequence joins TRBV7-2 and TRBJ2-7, with TRBD1 as a possible D gene (6 bases). The germline V gene has CDR1 SGHTA and CDR2 FQGNSA. The CDR3 loop spans 15 amino acids. Trimming stripped 1 base from V and 2 bases from J, with 12 bases between. The CDR3 coding sequence is TGTGCCAGCAGCTTAGTCTCCGGACAGACCTACGAGCAGTACTTC. Amino acid sequence: CASSLVSGQTYEQYF.

The genes are TRBV19 and TRBJ2-6; the D gene is possibly TRBD2 (5 bases). The CDR3 contains 17 residues. Trimming left V 6 bases short and J 1 base short, with 16 bases between. From germline, CDR1 is LNHDA and CDR2 SQIVND (reference sequence). Written as DNA, the CDR3 is TGTGCCAGTAGAGGAAGTGGGGAGTGGTCTGGGGCCAACGTCCTGACTTTC. Translated: CASRGSGEWSGANVLTF.

The chain is built from TRBV24-1 and TRBJ1-2; no definite D call. The germline V gene encodes CDR1 KGHDR and CDR2 SFDVKD. Trimming left V 0 bases short and J 4 bases short, with 17 bases between. The CDR3 spans 17 residues. This CDR3 is CATSDLLRQEPSYGYTF. The CDR3 nucleotides read TGTGCCACCAGTGATTTGCTCCGGCAGGAACCTAGCTATGGCTACACCTTC.

The V and J genes are TRBV7-3 and TRBJ2-1; TRBD2 agrees at 11 bases. The CDR3 is 17 residues long. The V and J ends lost 5 bases and 9 bases, in that order; junction bases with no gene match: 15. Germline V gene data show CDR1 as SGHTA and CDR2 as FQGTGA. CDR3 coding DNA: TGTGCCAGCAGCCCACTAGCGGGAGAGAGTGGGTTCGGTGAGCAGTTCTTC. This translates into CASSPLAGESGFGEQFF.

V usage is TRBV18 and J usage is TRBJ2-3; D is ambiguous. This CDR3 contains 15 residues. Per the germline V gene, CDR1 is KGHSH and CDR2 is LQKENI. The ends were cut back, 3 bases at V and 4 bases at J, with 14 bases in the middle. The CDR3 is CASSPIPRGADTQYF. The CDR3 DNA reads as TGTGCCAGCTCACCTATCCCCCGTGGCGCAGATACGCAGTATTTT. Variable domain in full (rest from reference TRBV18 and TRBJ2-3): NAGVMQNPRHLVRRRGQEARLRCSPMKGHSHVYWYRQLPEEGLKFMVYLQKENIIDESGMPKERFSAEFPKEGPSILRIQQVVRGDSAAYFCASSPIPRGADTQYFGPGTRLTVL.

This chain links TRBV15 with TRBJ2-1; perhaps TRBD1 as D (6 bases). With 0 bases removed from V and 6 bases from J, the gap between germline ends came to 12 bases. This CDR3 spans 15 amino acids. CDR1 is LNHNV and CDR2 is YYDKDF in the germline V gene (reference sequence). For the CDR3, the DNA is TGTGCCACCAGCAGAGATACAGGGTCGGTCAATGAGCAGTTCTTC. This codes for CATSRDTGSVNEQFF.

The V call is TRBV19, the J call TRBJ2-1, with D possibly being TRBD1 (5 bases). Germline CDR1 LNHDA, CDR2 SQIVND (reference sequence). The CDR3 is 16 amino acids. V lost 8 bases and J lost 0, with 17 bases in between. CDR3 sequence reads: CASGPQGQSSYNEQFF. CDR3 nucleotide sequence: TGTGCCAGTGGTCCGCAGGGCCAGAGCTCCTACAATGAGCAGTTCTTC.

This clone was picked up one time. The J gene is TRBJ2-6, the V gene TRBV7-3; the D gene is possibly TRBD1 (6 bases). The CDR3 runs 18 residues. CDR1 SGHTA and CDR2 FQGTGA come from the germline V gene. V was trimmed by 4 bases and J by 0 bases, leaving 16 bases between them. The CDR3, as DNA: TGTGCCAGCAGCTCCTCGACAGGTTTCCCCTCTGGGGCCAACGTCCTGACTTTC. The encoded protein is CASSSSTGFPSGANVLTF.

The rearrangement uses TRBV5-1 and TRBJ1-4; possibly TRBD1 for D (6 bases). This CDR3 contains 16 residues. V was shortened by 0 bases and J by 8 bases, with 17 bases between the two germline ends. CDR1 is SGHRS, CDR2 YFSETQ, per germline. The CDR3 DNA is TGCGCCAGCAGCTTGGCCCCAGGGGCGGTAGGGGAAAAACTGTTTTTT. Its translation: CASSLAPGAVGEKLFF.

This chain joins TRBV19 and TRBJ2-3; 9 nucleotides agree with TRBD2. The CDR3 is 15 amino acids. With V trimmed by 10 bases and J by 4 bases, 12 bases remained unmatched. Germline V gene sequence: CDR1 LNHDA, CDR2 SQIVND (reference sequence). The CDR3 DNA reads as TGTGCCACCCGGGGTAGCGGGAGTGGGGCAGATACGCAGTATTTT. Its protein product is CATRGSGSGADTQYF.

This chain connects TRBV24-1 to TRBJ2-1, with D perhaps TRBD1 or TRBD2 (5 bases each). There are 16 residues in the CDR3. Trimming took off 5 bases at V and 4 bases at J, with 17 bases between the two ends. Per germline, CDR1 KGHDR and CDR2 SFDVKD. CDR3 nucleotide sequence: TGTGCCACCAGTGCTATTACCGGGACCGCGTACAATGAGCAGTTCTTC. Residues: CATSAITGTAYNEQFF.

This chain links TRBV5-1 with TRBJ1-3, with D hard to call. The length of the CDR3 is 14 residues. The V end was cut by 5 bases, the J end by 0 bases, with 9 bases between. Germline V gene sequence: CDR1 SGHRS, CDR2 YFSETQ. This chain's CDR3 is CASREQDSGNTIYF. The CDR3 bases are TGCGCCAGCAGGGAACAAGACTCTGGAAACACCATATATTTT.